This TCR beta chain was profiled in a study of blood T cell repertoires in COVID-19. Across the whole study: Acute and convalescent COVID-19 specimens originated in the United States, Italy and Spain. Sources were T cells, B-cell-depleted T cells, or PBMCs; the material itself was cDNA or gDNA.

Per the study methods: Using reference gene primer amplification, nucleated cell counts were estimated. Assay used: immunoSEQ multiplex PCR; TCRdb lists only in-frame clones, some missing. That table furnishes V, J and clone size, whereas the DNA furnished D and trimming. The sample shows 50,000 or so clones, approximately 90% of them seen only once. Germline-derived CDR1 and CDR2 are MGHRA and YSYEKL. The V gene end was trimmed by 1 base and the J gene end by 10 bases; junction bases not matched to a gene: 8. The CDR3 runs to 17 residues. This clone has only a few counts. The sequencing sample was made of peripheral blood. The chain has TRBV4-1 and TRBJ2-3; 16 bases are a match to TRBD2. This receptor was identified in a human donor with active COVID-19. The donor label of this sample is uncertain. In nucleotides, the CDR3 is TGCGCCAGCAGCCAAGGTACGGGACTAGCGGGGGGGCAGCCGCAGTATTTT. It yields the protein CASSQGTGLAGGQPQYF.